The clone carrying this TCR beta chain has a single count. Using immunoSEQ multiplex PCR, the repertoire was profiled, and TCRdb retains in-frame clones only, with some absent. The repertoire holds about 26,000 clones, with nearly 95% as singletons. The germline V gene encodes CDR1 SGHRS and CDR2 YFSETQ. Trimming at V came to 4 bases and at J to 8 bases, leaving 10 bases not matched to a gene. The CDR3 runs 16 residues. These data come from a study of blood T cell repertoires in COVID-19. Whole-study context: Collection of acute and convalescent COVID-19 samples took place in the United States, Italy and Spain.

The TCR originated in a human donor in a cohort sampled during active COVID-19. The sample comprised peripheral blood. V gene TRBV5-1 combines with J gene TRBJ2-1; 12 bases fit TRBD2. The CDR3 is CASSPEGLAGLYEQFF. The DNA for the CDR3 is TGCGCCAGCAGCCCGGAAGGACTAGCGGGGCTCTATGAGCAGTTCTTC.